These 2 T cell receptor beta chains originate from one sample sequenced in a study of shared clonotypes between healthy human individuals (TCRdb year 2020). Library preparation was by the immunoSEQ multiplex PCR assay. Entries here come from immuneACCESS through TCRdb and include only in-frame sequences with V and J called. Some clones fail to appear in such tables; in the studies checked, an unresolved V gene covers under half of the shortfall, and the cause of the remainder is unknown. In all, the sample holds millions of clones, and just over 90% of those were seen once. Roughly 0.15% of the sample belongs to the ten largest clones. Specimen: naive CD4+ T cells sorted from blood. The intended sense of this specimen's cell subset or site label: CD45RA+ positively selected. These receptors originate from a man younger than 35 in good health.

CDR3 amino acids: CASSFSGTNEKLFF. CDR3 in DNA: TGTGCCAGCAGTTTCTCCGGCACTAATGAAAAACTGTTTTTT. This chain joins TRBV28 and TRBJ1-4; D remains ambiguous. This CDR3 contains 14 residues. Germline assignment: CDR1 MDHEN and CDR2 SYDVKM. V was shortened by 3 bases and J by 2 bases, with 7 bases between the two germline ends.

The chain recombines TRBV18 with TRBJ2-1; the D gene is possibly TRBD2 (5 bases). Germline CDR1 reads KGHSH; CDR2 reads LQKENI. The CDR3 is 16 amino acids. V was shortened by 6 bases and J by 0 bases, with 15 bases between the two germline ends. The CDR3: CASSPGTAGSYNEQFF. As DNA, the CDR3 is TGTGCCAGCTCCCCGGGAACGGCTGGCTCCTACAATGAGCAGTTCTTC.